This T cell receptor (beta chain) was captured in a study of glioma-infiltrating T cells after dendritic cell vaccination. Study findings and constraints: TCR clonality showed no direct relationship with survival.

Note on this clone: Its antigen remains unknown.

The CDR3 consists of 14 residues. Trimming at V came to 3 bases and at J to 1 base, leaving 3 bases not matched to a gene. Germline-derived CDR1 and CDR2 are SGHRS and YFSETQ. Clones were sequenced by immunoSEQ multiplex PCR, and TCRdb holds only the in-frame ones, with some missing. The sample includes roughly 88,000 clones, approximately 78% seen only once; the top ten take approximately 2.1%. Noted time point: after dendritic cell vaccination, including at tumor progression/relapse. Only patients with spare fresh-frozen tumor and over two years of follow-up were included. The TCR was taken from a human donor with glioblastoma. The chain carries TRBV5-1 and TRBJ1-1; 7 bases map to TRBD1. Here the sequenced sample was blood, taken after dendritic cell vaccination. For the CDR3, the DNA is TGCGCCAGCAGCTCCGGGACAGCGAACACTGAAGCTTTCTTT. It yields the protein CASSSGTANTEAFF.